This T cell receptor beta chain was recovered during a study of radiotherapy plus CTLA-4 blockade in lung cancer. Turning to the study itself: Objective responses arose in around a sixth of patients, and 31% experienced disease control.

This CDR3 comprises 16 residues. Losses at the gene ends were 3 bases for V and 3 bases for J; bases not matched to a gene: 5. Per the germline V gene, CDR1 is MDHEN and CDR2 is SYDVKM. Comment on this clone: What it binds is not known.

Overall study findings and caveats: Some TCR clones had been derived from tumors. These clones expanded in peripheral blood after radiotherapy plus ipilimumab.

Libraries were prepared by immunoSEQ multiplex PCR; TCRdb keeps only in-frame clonotypes and omits some of them. The sample yields 35,000 or so clones, roughly 85% seen once. The chain has TRBV28 and TRBJ2-5; TRBD2 aligns across 12 bases. The sequence was collected from a human donor with non-small cell lung cancer who had stable disease on radiotherapy plus ipilimumab. The sequenced sample was peripheral blood, obtained from a patient treated with radiotherapy plus ipilimumab. The CDR3 sequence: CASSFRLAGEEETQYF. For the CDR3, the DNA is TGTGCCAGCAGTTTCAGACTAGCGGGAGAGGAAGAGACCCAGTACTTC.